These 3 T cell receptor beta chains share one sample of origin, sequenced in a study of T cells generated in artificial thymic organoids (dated 2017 in TCRdb). The protocol used for the library was 5' RACE. The sequencer listed for this sample is Illumina MiSeq. Separate semi-nested PCR amplifications were run for the TCRalpha and TCRbeta libraries, using Advantage 2 and reverse primers located in the TRAC or TRBC constant regions. Through fastp at Q25 and MiXCR, TCRdb rebuilt clones from the public reads, retaining in-frame beta chains. Each entry is one CDR3 protein sequence, shown with its most common DNA and genes. Across this sample there are about 5,400 distinct CDR3 sequences, with 25% to 30% seen only once. Roughly 3% of the sample is held by the ten biggest clonotypes. To build artificial thymic organoids, human HSPCs were aggregated with MS5 murine stromal cells transduced with human DLL1, and the aggregates were cultured at an air-liquid interface. FACS-purified CD34+CD3- hematopoietic stem and progenitor cells depleted of residual T cells were used to seed the organoids.

No antigens are known for them. Sequenced: naive CD8+ T cells grown in artificial thymic organoids from cord blood stem and progenitor cells. The cell subset or site label for this specimen denotes: CD3+TCRalphabeta+CD8SP T cells; for blood, CD45RO-CCR7+ naive CD8+ T cells. The receptors were sampled from a human donor who gave cord blood stem cells for thymic organoid culture, a cardiac surgery patient who gave postnatal thymus, or a blood donor (not recorded which).

The genes are TRBV4-1 and TRBJ2-1; D gene ambiguous. Germline V lookup: CDR1 MGHRA, CDR2 YSYEKL. The CDR3 has 16 amino acids. Between the trimmed V and J ends, which lost 4 bases and 7 bases, there was a span of 20 bases. The CDR3 DNA sequence: TGCGCCAGCAGCCCCCCCCGCACGGGTGGCTGGAATGAGCAGTTCTTC. Translation: CASSPPRTGGWNEQFF.

As concerns this clonotype: One base away lies a much larger clone, so this may be a sequencing read error. The chain carries TRBV12-3 or TRBV12-4 and TRBJ1-5; possible D gene TRBD1, 5 bases. The CDR3 has 14 amino acids. This CDR3 reads CASSLVGANRPQHF. The CDR3 bases are TGTGCCAGCAGTTTAGTAGGGGCCAATCGGCCCCAGCATTTT.

V gene TRBV4-1 combines with J gene TRBJ1-4; 11 bases agree with TRBD1. CDR1 is MGHRA, CDR2 YSYEKL, per germline. The CDR3 contains 13 residues. The CDR3 region is CWRRGTGGEKLFF. In DNA form, the CDR3 reads TGCTGGCGCAGAGGGACAGGGGGAGAAAAACTGTTTTTT.